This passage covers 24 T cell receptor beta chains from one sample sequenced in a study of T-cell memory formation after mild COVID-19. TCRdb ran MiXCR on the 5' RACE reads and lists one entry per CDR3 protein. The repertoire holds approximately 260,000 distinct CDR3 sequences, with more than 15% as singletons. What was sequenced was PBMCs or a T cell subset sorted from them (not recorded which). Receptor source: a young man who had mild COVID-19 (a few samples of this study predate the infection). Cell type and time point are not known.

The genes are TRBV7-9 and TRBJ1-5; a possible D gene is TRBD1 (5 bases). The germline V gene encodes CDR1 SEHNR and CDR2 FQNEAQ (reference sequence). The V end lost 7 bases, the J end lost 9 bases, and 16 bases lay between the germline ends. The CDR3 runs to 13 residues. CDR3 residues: CASTWDSLGPQHF. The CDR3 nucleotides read TGTGCCAGCACCTGGGACTCCCTCGGGCCCCAGCATTTT.

CDR3 in amino acids: CASSFSRVRSTDTQYF. The DNA of the CDR3 is TGTGCCAGCAGTTTCTCCAGAGTAAGGAGCACAGATACGCAGTATTTT. This rearrangement joins TRBV6-5 to TRBJ2-3; D not resolved. Germline-derived CDR1 and CDR2 are MNHEY and SVGAGI. Trimming shortened V by 4 bases and J by 0 bases, and 14 bases separated the two germline ends. The CDR3 runs 16 residues.

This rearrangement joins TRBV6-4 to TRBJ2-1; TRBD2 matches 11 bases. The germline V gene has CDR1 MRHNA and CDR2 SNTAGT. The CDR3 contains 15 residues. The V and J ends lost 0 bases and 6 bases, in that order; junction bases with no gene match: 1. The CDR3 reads CASSDSTSGANEQFF. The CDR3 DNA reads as TGTGCCAGCAGTGACTCGACTAGCGGGGCCAATGAGCAGTTCTTC.

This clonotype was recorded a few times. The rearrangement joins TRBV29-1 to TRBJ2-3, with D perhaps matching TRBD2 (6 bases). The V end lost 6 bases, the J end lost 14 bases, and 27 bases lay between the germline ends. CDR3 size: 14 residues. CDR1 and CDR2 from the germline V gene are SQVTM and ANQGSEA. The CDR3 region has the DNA TGCAGCGTCCGGCGGGGAACCGCCACAGATACGGTGTATTTT. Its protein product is CSVRRGTATDTVYF.

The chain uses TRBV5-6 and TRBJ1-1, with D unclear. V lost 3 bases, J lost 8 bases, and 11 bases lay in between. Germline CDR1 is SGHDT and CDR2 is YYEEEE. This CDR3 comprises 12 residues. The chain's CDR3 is CASSSVGLEAFF. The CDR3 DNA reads TGTGCCAGCAGCTCTGTAGGCTTGGAAGCTTTCTTT.

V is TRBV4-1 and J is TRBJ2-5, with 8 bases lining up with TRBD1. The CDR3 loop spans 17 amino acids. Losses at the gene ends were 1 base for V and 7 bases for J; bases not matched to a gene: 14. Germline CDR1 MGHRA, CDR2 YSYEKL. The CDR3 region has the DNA TGCGCCAGCAGCCAAGCTATGGTCCAGGGGGCCGGGGGGACCCAGTACTTC. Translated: CASSQAMVQGAGGTQYF.

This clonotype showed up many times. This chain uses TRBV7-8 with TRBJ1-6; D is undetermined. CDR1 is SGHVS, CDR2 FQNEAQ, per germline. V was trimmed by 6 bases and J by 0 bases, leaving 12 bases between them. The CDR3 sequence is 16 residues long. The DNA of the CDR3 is TGTGCCAGCAGACCCGTCCCGAGCTCCTATAATTCACCCCTCCACTTT. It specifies CASRPVPSSYNSPLHF. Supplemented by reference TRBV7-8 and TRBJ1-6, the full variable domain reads GAGVSQSPRYKVAKRGQDVALRCDPISGHVSLFWYQQALGQGPEFLTYFQNEAQLDKSGLPSDRFFAERPEGSVSTLKIQRTQQEDSAVYLCASRPVPSSYNSPLHFGNGTRLTVT.

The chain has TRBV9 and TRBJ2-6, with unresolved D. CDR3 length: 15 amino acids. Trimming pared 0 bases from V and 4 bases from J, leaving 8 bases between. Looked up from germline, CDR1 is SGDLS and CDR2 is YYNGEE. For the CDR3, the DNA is TGTGCCAGCAGCGTAGAGGGAACCGGGGCCAACGTCCTGACTTTC. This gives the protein CASSVEGTGANVLTF. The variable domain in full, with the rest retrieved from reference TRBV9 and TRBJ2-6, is DSGVTQTPKHLITATGQRVTLRCSPRSGDLSVYWYQQSLDQGLQFLIQYYNGEERAKGNILERFSAQQFPDLHSELNLSSLELGDSALYFCASSVEGTGANVLTFGAGSRLTVL.

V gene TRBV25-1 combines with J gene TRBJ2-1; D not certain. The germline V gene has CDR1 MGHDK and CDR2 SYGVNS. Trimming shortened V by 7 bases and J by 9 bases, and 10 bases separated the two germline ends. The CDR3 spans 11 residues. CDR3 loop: CASTLVGEQFF. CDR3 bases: TGTGCCAGCACCCTAGTGGGTGAGCAGTTCTTC. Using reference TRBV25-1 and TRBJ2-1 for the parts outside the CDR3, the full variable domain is EADIYQTPRYLVIGTGKKITLECSQTMGHDKMYWYQQDPGMELHLIHYSYGVNSTEKGDLSSESTVSRIRTEHFPLTLESARPSHTSQYLCASTLVGEQFFGPGTRLTVL.

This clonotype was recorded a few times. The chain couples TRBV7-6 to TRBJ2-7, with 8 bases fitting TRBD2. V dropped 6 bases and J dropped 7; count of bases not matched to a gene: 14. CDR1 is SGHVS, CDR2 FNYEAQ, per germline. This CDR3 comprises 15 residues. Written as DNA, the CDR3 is TGTGCCAGCAGAAATAGCGGGGCGGCGGTCGGGGAGCAGTACTTC. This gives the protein CASRNSGAAVGEQYF.

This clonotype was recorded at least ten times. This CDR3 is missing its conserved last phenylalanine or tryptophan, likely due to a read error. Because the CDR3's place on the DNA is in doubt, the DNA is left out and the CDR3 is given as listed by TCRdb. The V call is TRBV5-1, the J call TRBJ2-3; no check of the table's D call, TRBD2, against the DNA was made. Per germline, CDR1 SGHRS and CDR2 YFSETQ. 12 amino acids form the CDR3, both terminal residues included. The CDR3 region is CASSLDGGLADI.

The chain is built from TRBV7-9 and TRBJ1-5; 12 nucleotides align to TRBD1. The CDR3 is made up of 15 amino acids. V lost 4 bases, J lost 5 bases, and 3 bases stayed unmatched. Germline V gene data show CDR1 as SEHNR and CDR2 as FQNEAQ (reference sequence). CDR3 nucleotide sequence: TGTGCCAGCAGCTCGGGACAGGGGGCAGATCAGCCCCAGCATTTT. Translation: CASSSGQGADQPQHF.

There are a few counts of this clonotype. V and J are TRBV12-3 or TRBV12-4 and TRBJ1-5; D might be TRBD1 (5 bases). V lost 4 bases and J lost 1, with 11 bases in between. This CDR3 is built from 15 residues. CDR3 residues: CASSSGGTSNQPQHF. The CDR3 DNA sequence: TGTGCCAGCAGTTCGGGGGGGACGAGCAATCAGCCCCAGCATTTT.

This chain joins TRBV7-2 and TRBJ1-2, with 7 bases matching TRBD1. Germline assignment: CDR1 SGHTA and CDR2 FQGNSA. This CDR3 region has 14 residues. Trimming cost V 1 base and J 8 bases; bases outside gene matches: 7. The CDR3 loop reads CASSLEGGRLGYTF. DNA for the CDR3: TGTGCCAGCAGCTTAGAAGGGGGCAGGTTAGGCTACACCTTC.

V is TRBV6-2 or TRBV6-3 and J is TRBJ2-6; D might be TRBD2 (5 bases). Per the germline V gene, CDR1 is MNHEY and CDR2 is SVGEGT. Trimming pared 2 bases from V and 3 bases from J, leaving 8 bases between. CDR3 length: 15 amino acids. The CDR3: CASSYGSSGANVLTF. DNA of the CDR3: TGTGCCAGCAGTTACGGGAGTAGTGGGGCCAACGTCCTGACTTTC.

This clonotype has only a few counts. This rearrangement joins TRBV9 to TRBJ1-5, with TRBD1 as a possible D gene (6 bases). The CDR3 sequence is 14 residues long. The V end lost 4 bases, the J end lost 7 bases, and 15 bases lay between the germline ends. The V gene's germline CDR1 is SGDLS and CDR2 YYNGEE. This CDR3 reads CASSLGHPGQPQHF. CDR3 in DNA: TGTGCCAGCAGCTTGGGACACCCCGGCCAGCCCCAGCATTTT.

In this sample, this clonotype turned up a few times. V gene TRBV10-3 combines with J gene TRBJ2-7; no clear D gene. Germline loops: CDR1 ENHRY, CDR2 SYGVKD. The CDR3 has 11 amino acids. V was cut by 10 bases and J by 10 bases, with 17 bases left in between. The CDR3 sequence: CATASSTEQYV. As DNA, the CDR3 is TGTGCCACCGCATCTTCTACCGAACAGTACGTC.

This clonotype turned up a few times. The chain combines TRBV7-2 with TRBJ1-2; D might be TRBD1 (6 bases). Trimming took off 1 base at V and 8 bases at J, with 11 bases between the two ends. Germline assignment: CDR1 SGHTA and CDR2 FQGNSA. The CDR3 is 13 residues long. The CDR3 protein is CASSLGAGVGYTF. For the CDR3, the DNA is TGTGCCAGCAGCTTAGGGGCAGGGGTGGGCTACACCTTC.

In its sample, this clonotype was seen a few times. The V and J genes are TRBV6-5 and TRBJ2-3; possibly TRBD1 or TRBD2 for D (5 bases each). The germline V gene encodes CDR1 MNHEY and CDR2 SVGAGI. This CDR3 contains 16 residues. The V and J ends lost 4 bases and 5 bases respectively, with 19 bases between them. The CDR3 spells CASSWGRGISEDTQYF. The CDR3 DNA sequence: TGTGCCAGCAGTTGGGGACGTGGGATAAGCGAAGATACGCAGTATTTT.

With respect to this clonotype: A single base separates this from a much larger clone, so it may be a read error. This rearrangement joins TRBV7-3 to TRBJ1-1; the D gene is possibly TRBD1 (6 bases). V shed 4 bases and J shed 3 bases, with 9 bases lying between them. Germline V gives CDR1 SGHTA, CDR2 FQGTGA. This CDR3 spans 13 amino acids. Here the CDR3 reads CASSSDRYTEAFF. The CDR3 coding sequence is TGTGCCAGCAGCTCCGACAGGTACACTGAAGCTTTCTTT. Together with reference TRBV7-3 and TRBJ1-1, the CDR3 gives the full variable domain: GAGVSQTPSNKVTEKGKYVELRCDPISGHTALYWYRQSLGQGPEFLIYFQGTGAADDSGLPNDRFFAVRPEGSVSTLKIQRTERGDSAVYLCASSSDRYTEAFFGQGTRLTVV.

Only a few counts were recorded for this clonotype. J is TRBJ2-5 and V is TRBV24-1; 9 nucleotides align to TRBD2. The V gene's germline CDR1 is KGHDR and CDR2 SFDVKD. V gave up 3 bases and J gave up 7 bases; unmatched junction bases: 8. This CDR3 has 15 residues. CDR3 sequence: CATSDGASGAATQYF. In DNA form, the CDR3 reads TGTGCCACCAGTGATGGGGCTAGCGGGGCGGCGACCCAGTACTTC.

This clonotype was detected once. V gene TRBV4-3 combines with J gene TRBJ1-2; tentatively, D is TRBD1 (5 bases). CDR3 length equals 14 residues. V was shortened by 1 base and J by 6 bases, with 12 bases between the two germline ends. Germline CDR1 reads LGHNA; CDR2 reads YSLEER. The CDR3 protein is CASSQGREKHGYTF. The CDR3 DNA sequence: TGCGCCAGCAGCCAAGGCAGGGAGAAGCATGGCTACACCTTC.

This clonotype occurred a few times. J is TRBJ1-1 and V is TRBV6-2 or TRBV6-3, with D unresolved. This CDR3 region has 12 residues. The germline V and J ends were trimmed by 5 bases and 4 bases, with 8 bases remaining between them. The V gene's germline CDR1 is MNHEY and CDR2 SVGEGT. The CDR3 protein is CASSQRSTEAFF. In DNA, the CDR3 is TGTGCCAGCAGTCAGAGGAGCACTGAAGCTTTCTTT.

The CDR3 region has the DNA TGTGCCAGCAGCCCCCTCGGAGGGAACTATGGCTACACCTTC. Protein sequence: CASSPLGGNYGYTF. The chain employs TRBV3-1 and TRBJ1-2; D is unresolved. Germline V gives CDR1 LGHDT, CDR2 YNNKEL (reference sequence). This CDR3 has 14 residues. Trimming cost V 4 bases and J 2 bases, with 11 bases left between them.